The 6 T cell receptor beta chains below were found in one sample sequenced in a study of blood T cell repertoires in COVID-19. Clones were read by immunoSEQ multiplex PCR, and TCRdb kept only the in-frame ones, dropping some. The table lists roughly 260,000 clones, about 89% of them singletons. Sequenced sample: peripheral blood. All receptors derive from a man aged 40-50 years who had recovered from COVID-19.

The chain employs TRBV15 and TRBJ2-1; unclear D gene. The CDR3 runs 12 residues. The germline V and J ends were trimmed by 5 bases and 10 bases, with 12 bases remaining between them. Germline V gene data show CDR1 as LNHNV and CDR2 as YYDKDF (reference sequence). The CDR3 reads CATSYWYEEQFF. The CDR3 DNA follows: TGTGCCACCAGCTATTGGTATGAGGAGCAGTTCTTC. The entire variable domain, with the rest obtained from reference TRBV15 and TRBJ2-1, is as follows: DAMVIQNPRYQVTQFGKPVTLSCSQTLNHNVMYWYQQKSSQAPKLLFHYYDKDFNNEADTPDNFQSRRPNTSFCFLDIRSPGLGDTAMYLCATSYWYEEQFFGPGTRLTVL.

The rearrangement links TRBV7-2 to TRBJ2-7; maybe TRBD2 (5 bases). The CDR3 has 13 amino acids. V gave up 2 bases and J gave up 6 bases, with 11 bases separating them. Per the germline V gene, CDR1 is SGHTA and CDR2 is FQGNSA. The CDR3 coding sequence is TGTGCCAGCAGCTTACCCCTGGCGGGCGAGCAGTACTTC. Residues: CASSLPLAGEQYF.

In its sample, this clone was seen a few times. An end of the junction does not agree with germline; a read error may underlie this. The chain uses TRBV13 and TRBJ2-7; D possibly corresponds to TRBD1 (7 bases). CDR1 and CDR2 (germline): PRHDT, FYEKMQ (reference sequence). This CDR3 has 16 amino acids. This CDR3 is CASSLGGTAPESEQYF. The CDR3 region has the DNA TGTGCCAGCAGCCTAGGGGGGACAGCGCCTGAGTCCGAGCAGTACTTC.

This clone is a singleton in its sample. J is TRBJ2-3 and V is TRBV20-1, with D perhaps TRBD2 (6 bases). The CDR3 consists of 11 residues. In germline, CDR1 is DFQATT, CDR2 SNEGSKA (reference sequence). V was shortened by 6 bases and J by 14 bases, with 18 bases between the two germline ends. The CDR3 reads CSAGWGVDGYF. In DNA form, the CDR3 reads TGCAGTGCCGGGTGGGGGGTTGACGGGTATTTT.

V is TRBV9 and J is TRBJ1-2; 8 nucleotides agree with TRBD1. V dropped 0 bases and J dropped 5; count of bases not matched to a gene: 3. CDR3 size: 14 residues. Germline V gives CDR1 SGDLS, CDR2 YYNGEE. CDR3 residues: CASSVDDRGYGYTF. DNA of the CDR3: TGTGCCAGCAGCGTAGACGACAGGGGTTATGGCTACACCTTC. Full variable domain (missing parts from reference TRBV9 and TRBJ1-2): DSGVTQTPKHLITATGQRVTLRCSPRSGDLSVYWYQQSLDQGLQFLIQYYNGEERAKGNILERFSAQQFPDLHSELNLSSLELGDSALYFCASSVDDRGYGYTFGSGTRLTVV.

A few counts support this clone. V gene TRBV27 combines with J gene TRBJ2-7, with 12 bases fitting TRBD2. V was pared by 6 bases and J by 2 bases, with 8 bases of the junction left unmatched. This CDR3 spans 16 amino acids. Germline V gene lookup returns CDR1 MNHEY and CDR2 SMNVEV (reference sequence). This CDR3 is CASSVGLAGFAYEQYF. In DNA form, the CDR3 reads TGTGCCAGCAGCGTCGGACTAGCGGGGTTCGCCTACGAGCAGTACTTC.